The 15 T cell receptor beta chains presented below share a single source sample, sequenced in a study of blood T cell repertoires in COVID-19. The method was immunoSEQ multiplex PCR; TCRdb's version includes in-frame clones alone and lacks a portion of them. In the table there are 250,000 or so clones, around 89% of which are singletons. The sample taken for sequencing was PBMCs or T cells enriched from blood (not recorded which). Source of these receptors: a man aged 40-55 years who had recovered from COVID-19.

The CDR3 DNA is TGTGCCAGCAGTCTGGGGACTAGCGGAAGCACAGATACGCAGTATTTT. This sequence encodes CASSLGTSGSTDTQYF. The V and J genes are TRBV27 and TRBJ2-3; 11 bases map to TRBD2. Germline CDR1 reads MNHEY; CDR2 reads SMNVEV (reference sequence). The trim removed 5 bases at V and 0 bases at J, leaving 4 bases unmatched. This CDR3 has 16 residues.

The chain has TRBV24-1 and TRBJ2-1; 9 bases align to TRBD2. The trim removed 3 bases at V and 8 bases at J, leaving 7 bases unmatched. Per the germline V gene, CDR1 is KGHDR and CDR2 is SFDVKD. The CDR3 length is 15 residues. The chain's CDR3 is CATSDPGLAPDEQFF. The CDR3, as DNA: TGTGCCACCAGTGATCCCGGACTAGCGCCGGATGAGCAGTTCTTC.

V gene TRBV7-3 combines with J gene TRBJ2-7; 10 bases map to TRBD2. J gave up 4 bases and V 2 bases, and 5 bases lay outside the gene matches. Germline V lookup: CDR1 SGHTA, CDR2 FQGTGA. The CDR3 is 15 residues long. The CDR3 loop is CASSLFSGRQYEQYF. Written as DNA, the CDR3 is TGTGCCAGCAGCTTATTTAGCGGGAGGCAATACGAGCAGTACTTC.

The chain employs TRBV28 and TRBJ1-1, with a weak D call TRBD1 (6 bases). Trimming took 3 bases from V and 5 from J, leaving 16 bases between them. The CDR3 covers 15 residues. Germline CDR1 and CDR2: MDHEN and SYDVKM. The CDR3 DNA reads TGTGCCAGCAGTTTGAGGGGGGGCAGGTGGACTGAAGCTTTCTTT. Translation gives CASSLRGGRWTEAFF.

This clone occurred once. The rearrangement joins TRBV9 to TRBJ1-4, with a possible D match to TRBD1 (5 bases). Trimming removed 4 bases from V and 6 bases from J, with 13 bases in between. Germline V CDR1 and CDR2: SGDLS, YYNGEE. CDR3 length: 14 residues. CDR3 sequence: CASSPGGSDEKLFF. As DNA, the CDR3 is TGTGCCAGCAGCCCGGGGGGTTCAGATGAAAAACTGTTTTTT.

The chain links TRBV4-1 to TRBJ1-5; D unresolved. The CDR3 consists of 14 residues. Germline loops: CDR1 MGHRA, CDR2 YSYEKL. V lost 0 bases and J lost 6, with 9 bases in between. CDR3 DNA: TGCGCCAGCAGCCAAGAGACGGAGACTCAGCCCCAGCATTTT. Its protein is CASSQETETQPQHF.

This sequence joins TRBV30 and TRBJ2-2; 11 bases agree with TRBD1. This CDR3 spans 16 amino acids. Losses at the gene ends were 0 bases for V and 13 bases for J; bases not matched to a gene: 13. Per germline, CDR1 GTSNPN and CDR2 SVGIG (reference sequence). CDR3 loop: CAWSVRGTGGQSGLFF. The DNA of the CDR3 is TGTGCCTGGAGTGTACGGGGGACAGGGGGTCAAAGTGGGCTGTTTTTT.

V gene TRBV11-3 combines with J gene TRBJ2-1; D is possibly TRBD2 (6 bases). Germline V CDR1 and CDR2: SGHNT, YENEEA. CDR3 length: 15 amino acids. The V and J ends lost 5 bases and 7 bases respectively, with 18 bases between them. CDR3 DNA: TGTGCCAGCAGCCCTCTAGCGACCCTGGGGAATGAGCAGTTCTTC. Amino acids: CASSPLATLGNEQFF.

The chain has TRBV19 and TRBJ1-5; tentatively, D is TRBD1 (5 bases). V dropped 4 bases and J dropped 5 bases, with 9 bases sitting between them. This CDR3 has 13 residues. Looked up from germline, CDR1 is LNHDA and CDR2 is SQIVND (reference sequence). The CDR3 sequence is CASSTSTDQPQHF. The CDR3 region has the DNA TGTGCCAGTAGTACCTCGACAGATCAGCCCCAGCATTTT.

The gene calls are TRBV6-2 or TRBV6-3 and TRBJ2-4; D may be TRBD1 (5 bases). The CDR3 has 16 amino acids. Germline loops: CDR1 MNHEY, CDR2 SVGEGT. Between the trimmed V and J ends, which lost 0 bases and 9 bases, there was a span of 18 bases. CDR3 region: CASSYSDGSGFGIQYF. The CDR3 DNA is TGTGCCAGCAGTTACTCCGATGGGTCAGGGTTCGGCATTCAGTACTTC.

The chain combines TRBV3-1 (or the pseudogene TRBV3-2) with TRBJ1-4; 8 nucleotides align to TRBD1. The germline V gene encodes CDR1 LGHDT and CDR2 YNNKEL (reference sequence). Losses at the gene ends were 5 bases for V and 7 bases for J; bases not matched to a gene: 9. The CDR3 totals 15 residues. The CDR3 protein is CASSSGGGGVEKLFF. CDR3 DNA sequence: TGTGCCAGCAGCTCAGGGGGCGGAGGGGTTGAAAAACTGTTTTTT.

The V gene is TRBV13, the J gene TRBJ1-1; no definite D call. The CDR3 sequence is 14 residues long. Deletions cut 5 bases from V and 4 bases from J, with 14 bases between. The germline V gene encodes CDR1 PRHDT and CDR2 FYEKMQ (reference sequence). The CDR3 loop reads CASSPEFLVTEAFF. Written as DNA, the CDR3 is TGTGCCAGCAGCCCGGAGTTTTTGGTCACTGAAGCTTTCTTT.

The chain is built from TRBV5-4 and TRBJ2-1, with 8 bases that match TRBD2. The CDR3 is 17 amino acids. Trimming removed 4 bases from V and 4 bases from J; junction bases left unmatched: 13. From germline, CDR1 is SGHNT and CDR2 YYREEE (reference sequence). CDR3 sequence (DNA): TGTGCCAGCAGCCCCCGACAGGAAGCGGGAGCTTACAATGAGCAGTTCTTC. This gives the protein CASSPRQEAGAYNEQFF.

This CDR3 is CASSLVEGVGELFF. As DNA, the CDR3 is TGTGCCAGCAGCTTAGTTGAGGGAGTCGGGGAGCTGTTTTTT. V usage is TRBV7-2 and J usage is TRBJ2-2, with D tentatively TRBD2 (5 bases). Looked up from germline, CDR1 is SGHTA and CDR2 is FQGNSA. The CDR3 runs 14 residues. The V and J ends lost 1 base and 7 bases respectively, with 10 bases between them.

This clone occurred once. CDR3 protein: CASSEKQAGYGYTF. The CDR3 DNA follows: TGTGCCAGCAGTGAAAAGCAGGCGGGCTATGGCTACACCTTC. This chain links TRBV2 with TRBJ1-2, with no clear D. V was trimmed by 2 bases and J by 4 bases, leaving 11 bases between them. The CDR3 runs 14 residues. The germline V gene encodes CDR1 SNHLY and CDR2 FYNNEI.